A single sample is the source of the 32 T cell receptor beta chains below, sequenced in a study of cytomegalovirus exposure and HLA in healthy donors. This PCR relied on a set of 60 Vbeta primers and 13 Jbeta primers. The repertoire was sequenced with immunoSEQ multiplex PCR; TCRdb's copy has only in-frame clones and lacks some. The table lists some 150,000 clones, about three quarters of them singletons, with 1.5% to 2% in the top ten. The sequenced sample consisted of PBMCs. The receptors stem from a woman aged 25 to 39 in good health and CMV-seronegative.

The CDR3 reads CASSEFRTGYKYF. In DNA form, the CDR3 reads TGTGCCAGCAGTGAATTTAGGACAGGGTACAAGTACTTC. The chain employs TRBV25-1 and TRBJ2-7, with TRBD1 identical over 8 bases. There are 13 residues in the CDR3. The V gene end was trimmed by 1 base and the J gene end by 11 bases; junction bases not matched to a gene: 7. Per the germline V gene, CDR1 is MGHDK and CDR2 is SYGVNS.

The gene calls are TRBV4-2 and TRBJ2-5; D remains unclear. Germline values: CDR1 LGHNA, CDR2 YNFKEQ. V lost 0 bases, J lost 4 bases, and 12 bases lay in between. The CDR3 runs 15 residues. The CDR3 coding sequence is TGTGCCAGCAGCCAAGATCTGGCGGCCCGAGAGACCCAGTACTTC. Amino acid sequence: CASSQDLAARETQYF.

The chain recombines TRBV6-6 with TRBJ2-5; 7 positions match TRBD2. Germline values: CDR1 MNHNY, CDR2 SVGAGI (reference sequence). CDR3 length: 16 residues. The V gene end was trimmed by 2 bases and the J gene end by 2 bases; junction bases not matched to a gene: 8. For the CDR3, the DNA is TGTGCCAGCAGTTACCCCGGAGGGAGGGTACAAGAGACCCAGTACTTC. This codes for CASSYPGGRVQETQYF.

The chain couples TRBV5-4 to TRBJ1-4, with TRBD1 matching over 7 bases. Germline V gene data show CDR1 as SGHNT and CDR2 as YYREEE (reference sequence). J was trimmed by 8 bases and V by 3 bases; bases with no gene match: 10. The CDR3 contains 15 residues. The CDR3 sequence is CASSSVQGLQEKLFF. CDR3 DNA: TGTGCCAGCAGCTCCGTACAGGGGCTACAAGAAAAACTGTTTTTT.

The chain is built from TRBV5-6 and TRBJ2-2; 8 nucleotides agree with TRBD1. CDR3 length equals 16 residues. Germline lookup yields CDR1 SGHDT and CDR2 YYEEEE. V dropped 4 bases and J dropped 5; count of bases not matched to a gene: 10. CDR3 loop: CASSIFRGRWTGELFF. CDR3 nucleotides: TGTGCCAGCAGCATCTTCAGGGGGCGATGGACCGGGGAGCTGTTTTTT.

J is TRBJ2-3 and V is TRBV6-1; D unresolved. V lost 0 bases and J 14 bases, leaving 18 bases between the germline ends. This CDR3 is 14 amino acids long. Germline V gene sequence: CDR1 MNHNS, CDR2 SASEGT. The CDR3 spells CASSEASVTIGPYF. CDR3 nucleotides: TGTGCCAGCAGTGAAGCTAGTGTCACCATTGGTCCGTATTTT.

The chain recombines TRBV19 with TRBJ2-7, with 8 bases aligning to TRBD2. Germline loops: CDR1 LNHDA, CDR2 SQIVND (reference sequence). The CDR3 is made up of 15 amino acids. J was trimmed by 2 bases and V by 6 bases; bases with no gene match: 9. The CDR3 loop is CASSGGTSRAYEQYF. The CDR3 DNA reads as TGTGCCAGTAGCGGCGGGACTAGTAGAGCCTACGAGCAGTACTTC.

The CDR3 DNA reads as TGTGCCTGGAGTGTATCCGGGGAGCAGTTCTTC. This sequence encodes CAWSVSGEQFF. This chain uses TRBV30 with TRBJ2-1; D unclear. The germline V gene encodes CDR1 GTSNPN and CDR2 SVGIG (reference sequence). The CDR3 totals 11 residues. V dropped 0 bases and J dropped 10 bases, with 7 bases sitting between them.

The V call is TRBV27, the J call TRBJ1-4; tentatively, D is TRBD1 (6 bases). The CDR3 runs 18 residues. In germline, CDR1 is MNHEY, CDR2 SMNVEV (reference sequence). V shed 2 bases and J shed 0 bases, with 16 bases lying between them. The CDR3 is CASSLRPQGLATNEKLFF. CDR3 nucleotide sequence: TGTGCCAGCAGTTTAAGACCACAGGGCCTCGCAACTAATGAAAAACTGTTTTTT.

This sequence joins TRBV19 and TRBJ1-1, with TRBD1 matching over 9 bases. The CDR3 extends over 14 amino acids. In germline, CDR1 is LNHDA, CDR2 SQIVND (reference sequence). The V and J ends lost 6 bases and 4 bases, in that order; junction bases with no gene match: 6. The CDR3 sequence is CASSTGTGSTEAFF. The CDR3 DNA is TGTGCCAGTAGCACCGGGACAGGGAGCACTGAAGCTTTCTTT.

The chain combines TRBV14 with TRBJ2-1, with D perhaps matching TRBD1 (5 bases). CDR3 length: 15 amino acids. The germline gives CDR1 SGHDN, CDR2 FVKESK. Trimming took 4 bases from V and 2 from J, leaving 12 bases between them. The CDR3 loop reads CASSRDSPPYNEQFF. The CDR3 DNA reads as TGTGCCAGCAGCCGCGACAGTCCCCCCTACAATGAGCAGTTCTTC.

This clone was recorded only once. The chain combines TRBV28 with TRBJ1-2; D is unclear. The germline V gene encodes CDR1 MDHEN and CDR2 SYDVKM. The ends were cut back, 1 base at V and 6 bases at J, with 12 bases in the middle. The CDR3 runs to 14 residues. CDR3 coding DNA: TGTGCCAGCAGTTTATTGTTCGGTTTAGATGGCTACACCTTC. Residues: CASSLLFGLDGYTF.

The gene calls are TRBV5-4 and TRBJ1-2, with 10 bases lining up with TRBD1. V shed 4 bases, J shed 7 bases, and the junction held 19 bases outside the gene matches. Germline CDR1 SGHNT, CDR2 YYREEE (reference sequence). The CDR3 loop spans 18 amino acids. This CDR3 is CASSLGGDRGHRRSGYTF. The CDR3 bases are TGTGCCAGCAGCCTCGGTGGGGACAGGGGTCATCGTAGGTCTGGCTACACCTTC. The full variable domain, with the rest looked up from reference TRBV5-4 and TRBJ1-2, is ETGVTQSPTHLIKTRGQQVTLRCSSQSGHNTVSWYQQALGQGPQFIFQYYREEENGRGNFPPRFSGLQFPNYSSELNVNALELDDSALYLCASSLGGDRGHRRSGYTFGSGTRLTVV.

The CDR3 reads CASTQSLGDYGYTF. The CDR3 nucleotides are TGTGCCAGCACCCAGTCCTTGGGAGACTATGGCTACACCTTC. This chain links TRBV7-2 with TRBJ1-2; D is unresolved. The germline V gene encodes CDR1 SGHTA and CDR2 FQGNSA. The CDR3 covers 14 residues. V was cut by 7 bases and J by 3 bases, with 15 bases left in between.

CDR3 nucleotide sequence: TGTGCCACCAGCAGAGTTGACTATGAGCAGTTCTTC. It codes for CATSRVDYEQFF. This rearrangement joins TRBV15 to TRBJ2-1; D unresolved. CDR3 length equals 12 residues. Germline CDR1 reads LNHNV; CDR2 reads YYDKDF (reference sequence). Trimming cost V 1 base and J 8 bases, with 6 bases left between them.

The table lists this clone with a count of one. The chain recombines TRBV5-1 with TRBJ1-3; D is perhaps TRBD1 (6 bases). V lost 4 bases to trimming and J lost 2 bases, with 19 bases between them. CDR1 and CDR2 from the germline V gene are SGHRS and YFSETQ. The CDR3 has 17 amino acids. CDR3 sequence reads: CASSPEGGIDTGNTIYF. CDR3 nucleotide sequence: TGCGCCAGCAGCCCAGAGGGGGGGATCGACACTGGAAACACCATATATTTT.

The genes are TRBV4-2 and TRBJ2-7; D remains ambiguous. CDR1 LGHNA and CDR2 YNFKEQ come from the germline V gene. V dropped 0 bases and J dropped 3 bases, with 9 bases sitting between them. The CDR3 is 14 residues long. CDR3 nucleotides: TGTGCCAGCAGCCAAGAGGCCCAAAACTACGAGCAGTACTTC. Translation: CASSQEAQNYEQYF.

The chain joins TRBV30 to TRBJ2-3; no firm D call. This CDR3 region has 12 residues. The ends were cut back, 2 bases at V and 4 bases at J, with 7 bases in the middle. The V gene's germline CDR1 is GTSNPN and CDR2 SVGIG (reference sequence). The CDR3 protein is CAWSMSADTQYF. CDR3 coding DNA: TGTGCCTGGAGTATGAGCGCAGATACGCAGTATTTT.

This rearrangement joins TRBV11-2 to TRBJ1-1, with 8 nucleotides matching TRBD1. Per germline, CDR1 SGHAT and CDR2 FQNNGV. V shed 0 bases and J 5 bases; nucleotides not matched to a gene: 5. This CDR3 comprises 15 residues. In DNA, the CDR3 is TGTGCCAGCAGCTTAGACCACAGGGGGAGAACTGAAGCTTTCTTT. This encodes CASSLDHRGRTEAFF. The full variable domain, its missing parts supplied by reference TRBV11-2 and TRBJ1-1, is EAGVAQSPRYKIIEKRQSVAFWCNPISGHATLYWYQQILGQGPKLLIQFQNNGVVDDSQLPKDRFSAERLKGVDSTLKIQPAKLEDSAVYLCASSLDHRGRTEAFFGQGTRLTVV.

A single count supports this clone. V usage is TRBV18 and J usage is TRBJ1-2, with 8 bases aligning to TRBD1. CDR3 length equals 17 residues. V gave up 3 bases and J gave up 0 bases; unmatched junction bases: 9. Germline V CDR1 and CDR2: KGHSH, LQKENI. The CDR3 is CASSPTGTGPANYGYTF. The CDR3 coding sequence is TGTGCCAGCTCACCGACTGGGACAGGTCCAGCTAACTATGGCTACACCTTC.

V and J are TRBV2 and TRBJ2-5; no firm D call. The J call could be wrong; TRBJ2-7 is a better fit for the DNA end. Germline assignment: CDR1 SNHLY and CDR2 FYNNEI. This CDR3 region has 14 residues. The CDR3 bases are TGTGCCAGCAGTGAAAACAGAGATTCCTACGAGCAGTACTTC. The encoded protein is CASSENRDSYEQYF.

V and J are TRBV4-1 and TRBJ1-5, with D tentatively TRBD1 (5 bases). Looked up from germline, CDR1 is MGHRA and CDR2 is YSYEKL. CDR3 length: 16 residues. V was trimmed by 4 bases and J by 1 base, leaving 14 bases between them. The CDR3 sequence is CASSPRWGESNQPQHF. The CDR3 DNA follows: TGCGCCAGCAGCCCCCGTTGGGGGGAAAGCAATCAGCCCCAGCATTTT.

The genes are TRBV4-2 and TRBJ1-2, with 9 positions matching TRBD1. V dropped 6 bases and J dropped 1; count of bases not matched to a gene: 3. Germline CDR1 reads LGHNA; CDR2 reads YNFKEQ. This CDR3 comprises 14 residues. The CDR3 loop is CASRGTGSNYGYTF. DNA of the CDR3: TGTGCCAGCAGAGGGACAGGGAGTAACTATGGCTACACCTTC.

This clone was seen more than once but under ten times. The rearrangement uses TRBV5-4 and TRBJ2-3; 13 bases are shared with TRBD2. Losses at the gene ends were 1 base for V and 6 bases for J; bases not matched to a gene: 2. The CDR3 is 15 amino acids. Germline-derived CDR1 and CDR2 are SGHNT and YYREEE (reference sequence). This chain's CDR3 is CASSLKLAGGDTQYF. CDR3 DNA sequence: TGTGCCAGCAGCTTGAAACTAGCGGGAGGGGATACGCAGTATTTT.

This chain links TRBV27 with TRBJ1-1; perhaps TRBD1 as D (5 bases). With 2 bases removed from V and 4 bases from J, the gap between germline ends came to 11 bases. In germline, CDR1 is MNHEY, CDR2 SMNVEV (reference sequence). CDR3 length: 14 amino acids. The CDR3 here is CASSLRGGGTEAFF. The DNA of the CDR3 is TGTGCCAGCAGTTTACGCGGCGGGGGCACTGAAGCTTTCTTT.

The chain links TRBV18 to TRBJ1-2, with 8 bases fitting TRBD1. Losses at the gene ends were 2 bases for V and 7 bases for J; bases not matched to a gene: 6. CDR3 size: 14 residues. Germline CDR1 KGHSH, CDR2 LQKENI. In DNA, the CDR3 is TGTGCCAGCTCACCATCAGGGGGCGCGGTTGGCTACACCTTC. Amino acid sequence: CASSPSGGAVGYTF.

The genes are TRBV7-2 and TRBJ2-5, with a tentative D call TRBD2 (6 bases). CDR1 is SGHTA, CDR2 FQGNSA, per germline. With 5 bases removed from V and 5 bases from J, the gap between germline ends came to 12 bases. The CDR3 runs 13 residues. CDR3 sequence (DNA): TGTGCCAGCAGCACGAGCCGGGGGGAGACCCAGTACTTC. Its protein is CASSTSRGETQYF.

V usage is TRBV4-1 and J usage is TRBJ2-1; the match to TRBD2 covers 10 bases. With 4 bases clipped from V and 3 bases from J, the junction kept 15 bases outside the gene matches. This CDR3 has 19 amino acids. Germline CDR1 MGHRA, CDR2 YSYEKL. The CDR3 protein is CASSRGRLAGLMGYNEQFF. For the CDR3, the DNA is TGCGCCAGCAGCCGGGGGAGACTAGCGGGCCTGATGGGCTACAATGAGCAGTTCTTC.

This clone occurred once. The CDR3 DNA is TGTGCCAGAAGCAGTTCGGGGGAACGGAACACTGAAGCTTTCTTT. It encodes CARSSSGERNTEAFF. The chain employs TRBV2 and TRBJ1-1; perhaps TRBD1 as D (5 bases). Germline V lookup: CDR1 SNHLY, CDR2 FYNNEI. V gave up 9 bases and J gave up 1 base, with 18 bases separating them. There are 15 residues in the CDR3.

V and J are TRBV30 and TRBJ1-2; D is uncertain. The CDR3 is 15 amino acids. Germline V gene lookup returns CDR1 GTSNPN and CDR2 SVGIG (reference sequence). Trimming removed 5 bases at V and 8 bases at J, with 24 bases between. The CDR3 nucleotides read TGTGCCTGGTCCCCTAACCAATGGTCGAGAGGGGGCTACACCTTC. Residues: CAWSPNQWSRGGYTF.

The CDR3 DNA follows: TGTGCCAGCAGTTACGGTCAGGGTCTACACGAGCAGTACTTC. Its translation is CASSYGQGLHEQYF. The J gene is TRBJ2-7, the V gene TRBV6-5; D is perhaps TRBD1 (5 bases). This CDR3 comprises 14 residues. Deletions cut 2 bases from V and 5 bases from J, with 13 bases between. Germline V lookup: CDR1 MNHEY, CDR2 SVGAGI.

The CDR3 here is CASSPPNSFQTGELFF. The CDR3 DNA follows: TGTGCCAGCTCACCACCTAATTCTTTTCAGACCGGGGAGCTGTTTTTT. The rearrangement uses TRBV18 and TRBJ2-2; unclear D gene. CDR3 size: 16 residues. The V gene lost 0 bases and the J gene lost 5 bases, with 13 bases spanning the gap. Germline-derived CDR1 and CDR2 are KGHSH and LQKENI.